Below, 24 T cell receptor beta chains from the same sample are listed, as sequenced in a study of T cells in Graves' hyperthyroidism and ophthalmopathy. From RNA transcripts, TCR beta CDR3 regions were amplified. First-round RT-PCR of the TCR CDR3 relied on the HTBI primer set. TCRdb used MiXCR to reprocess the multiplex PCR reads, holding one entry per CDR3 protein. Among around 620,000 distinct CDR3 sequences listed, approximately 15% were seen once. Sequenced material: blood. These receptors were taken from a woman aged 18-29 years with Graves' ophthalmopathy.

This sequence joins TRBV20-1 and TRBJ2-1; 15 bases map to TRBD2. The germline V gene encodes CDR1 DFQATT and CDR2 SNEGSKA (reference sequence). V dropped 1 base and J dropped 2; count of bases not matched to a gene: 3. The CDR3 contains 17 residues. CDR3 in amino acids: CSARGTSGRAPYNEQFF. The DNA of the CDR3 is TGCAGTGCTAGAGGGACTAGCGGGAGGGCGCCCTACAATGAGCAGTTCTTC.

The chain couples TRBV24-1 to TRBJ2-2, with 8 bases aligning to TRBD1. The CDR3 has 18 residues. V was pared by 3 bases and J by 0 bases, with 8 bases of the junction left unmatched. Germline V CDR1 and CDR2: KGHDR, SFDVKD. The CDR3 bases are TGTGCCACCAGTGATACCCTGGACAGGGCATCGAACACCGGGGAGCTGTTTTTT. As protein: CATSDTLDRASNTGELFF.

This rearrangement joins TRBV4-3 to TRBJ1-2; D remains ambiguous. The germline CDR1 and CDR2 sequences are LGHNA and YSLEER. The CDR3 loop spans 15 amino acids. V was clipped by 6 bases and J by 0 bases, with 14 bases between them. This chain's CDR3 is CASRVYEPSNYGYTF. Written as DNA, the CDR3 is TGCGCCAGCAGGGTATACGAGCCCTCTAACTATGGCTACACCTTC.

This clonotype showed up many times. The chain combines TRBV6-1 with TRBJ2-3, with D unresolved. Trimming pared 3 bases from V and 5 bases from J, leaving 15 bases between. Germline loops: CDR1 MNHNS, CDR2 SASEGT. This CDR3 comprises 15 residues. DNA for the CDR3: TGTGCCAGCAGTGAGGGTGTCTCCTGGCGAGATACGCAGTATTTT. Its protein product is CASSEGVSWRDTQYF.

This clonotype was seen repeatedly, ten times or more. V gene TRBV7-8 combines with J gene TRBJ1-1; a weak D match, TRBD1 (6 bases). There are 15 residues in the CDR3. The V gene's germline CDR1 is SGHVS and CDR2 FQNEAQ. V lost 2 bases to trimming and J lost 6 bases, with 16 bases between them. The CDR3 here is CASSLNRAPSAEAFF. CDR3 in DNA: TGTGCCAGCAGCTTAAACAGGGCCCCCTCCGCTGAAGCTTTCTTT. The variable domain in full, with the rest retrieved from reference TRBV7-8 and TRBJ1-1, is GAGVSQSPRYKVAKRGQDVALRCDPISGHVSLFWYQQALGQGPEFLTYFQNEAQLDKSGLPSDRFFAERPEGSVSTLKIQRTQQEDSAVYLCASSLNRAPSAEAFFGQGTRLTVV.

This clonotype occurred many times. The CDR3 region is CASTAWMGREAFF. DNA for the CDR3: TGTGCCAGCACCGCCTGGATGGGCCGTGAAGCTTTCTTT. The chain recombines TRBV6-2 or TRBV6-3 with TRBJ1-1; D is unclear. V lost 7 bases, J lost 7 bases, and 16 bases lay in between. The V gene's germline CDR1 is MNHEY and CDR2 SVGEGT. CDR3 length: 13 amino acids.

The sample holds many counts of this clonotype. The chain uses TRBV13 and TRBJ2-6; D gene unclear. The CDR3 extends over 13 amino acids. Germline V gene data show CDR1 as PRHDT and CDR2 as FYEKMQ (reference sequence). V lost 5 bases and J 0 bases, leaving 2 bases between the germline ends. The CDR3 sequence: CASSNSGANVLTF. CDR3 nucleotides: TGTGCCAGCAGCAACTCTGGGGCCAACGTCCTGACTTTC.

This clonotype was seen a few times. The V call is TRBV20-1, the J call TRBJ2-7; the D gene is possibly TRBD1 (5 bases). From germline, CDR1 is DFQATT and CDR2 SNEGSKA (reference sequence). Trimming removed 3 bases from V and 2 bases from J, with 11 bases in between. The length of the CDR3 is 13 residues. The CDR3 sequence is CSASFPGTYEQYF. CDR3 nucleotides: TGCAGTGCTAGTTTCCCAGGGACCTACGAGCAGTACTTC.

This clonotype was seen ten or more times. The chain uses TRBV20-1 and TRBJ1-2; D is possibly TRBD1 (6 bases). This CDR3 contains 13 residues. Germline V gene data show CDR1 as DFQATT and CDR2 as SNEGSKA (reference sequence). With 3 bases removed from V and 3 bases from J, the gap between germline ends came to 11 bases. CDR3 bases: TGCAGTGCTAGGCGCAGGGGCGACTATGGCTACACCTTC. Its translation: CSARRRGDYGYTF.

Note on this clonotype: A much larger clonotype is one base distant, so this may be a read error. This rearrangement joins TRBV30 to TRBJ1-5; TRBD1 might be the D (5 bases). CDR3 size: 13 residues. Germline V gene data show CDR1 as GTSNPN and CDR2 as SVGIG (reference sequence). In nucleotides, the CDR3 is TGTGCCCGGAGTGTAGGGGACAATCAGCCCCAGCATTTT. This translates into CARSVGDNQPQHF. The variable domain in full, with the rest retrieved from reference TRBV30 and TRBJ1-5, is SQTIHQWPATLVQPVGSPLSLECTVEGTSNPNLYWYRQAAGRGLQLLFYSVGIGQISSEVPQNLSASRPQDRQFILSSKKLLLSDSGFYLCARSVGDNQPQHFGDGTRLSIL.

As to this clonotype: The final CDR3 position lacks the conserved phenylalanine or tryptophan, pointing to a likely read error. The gene calls are TRBV20-1 and TRBJ1-5; TRBD1 might be the D (5 bases). Trimming cost V 3 bases and J 2 bases, with 11 bases left between them. Germline CDR1 reads DFQATT; CDR2 reads SNEGSKA (reference sequence). The CDR3 covers 14 residues. The CDR3 loop is CSASRGFGNQPQHS. The CDR3 nucleotides are TGCAGTGCTAGTCGGGGGTTCGGCAATCAGCCCCAGCATTCT.

This clonotype was recorded many times. The chain carries TRBV6-5 and TRBJ1-5; the match to TRBD1 covers 8 bases. CDR3 length equals 14 residues. CDR1 is MNHEY, CDR2 SVGAGI, per germline. J gave up 7 bases and V 6 bases, and 8 bases lay outside the gene matches. The CDR3 is CASSSTGGGQPQHF. CDR3 nucleotide sequence: TGTGCCAGCAGCTCTACAGGGGGTGGCCAGCCCCAGCATTTT.

Ten or more counts support this clonotype. The V gene is TRBV6-5, the J gene TRBJ2-3, with TRBD1 matching 10 bases. This CDR3 has 18 residues. The germline V gene has CDR1 MNHEY and CDR2 SVGAGI. J gave up 4 bases and V 0 bases, and 10 bases lay outside the gene matches. The CDR3 region has the DNA TGTGCCAGCAGTTACTCGATATTTCCCGGGACAGGGGCAGATACGCAGTATTTT. Its translation: CASSYSIFPGTGADTQYF.

This clonotype was counted at least ten times. The genes are TRBV11-3 and TRBJ2-3; D perhaps matches TRBD1 (6 bases). V lost 0 bases to trimming and J lost 0 bases, with 13 bases between them. The CDR3 is 17 residues long. Looked up from germline, CDR1 is SGHNT and CDR2 is YENEEA. The CDR3 nucleotides are TGTGCCAGCAGCTTAGAAGACAGGCGTACAAGCACAGATACGCAGTATTTT. This codes for CASSLEDRRTSTDTQYF.

This clonotype has at least ten counts. The CDR3 is CASTATVDRYNEQFF. Written as DNA, the CDR3 is TGTGCCAGCACAGCGACGGTTGACCGGTACAATGAGCAGTTCTTC. J is TRBJ2-1 and V is TRBV27, with D unclear. Germline V lookup: CDR1 MNHEY, CDR2 SMNVEV (reference sequence). The CDR3 spans 15 residues. V shed 7 bases and J shed 4 bases, with 17 bases lying between them.

This clonotype was found a few times. This rearrangement joins TRBV9 to TRBJ2-7; the D is unclear. Looked up from germline, CDR1 is SGDLS and CDR2 is YYNGEE. The CDR3 runs 9 residues. V was trimmed by 8 bases and J by 3 bases, leaving 3 bases between them. The CDR3 DNA follows: TGTGCCAGGGGCTACGAGCAGTACTTC. Translated: CARGYEQYF.

A few counts support this clonotype. The chain joins TRBV3-1 to TRBJ1-4, with TRBD1 as a possible D gene (5 bases). Trimming took off 6 bases at V and 5 bases at J, with 10 bases between the two ends. From germline, CDR1 is LGHDT and CDR2 YNNKEL (reference sequence). CDR3 length: 13 amino acids. CDR3 sequence reads: CASRKKGNEKLFF. The CDR3 DNA reads as TGTGCCAGCAGGAAGAAGGGGAATGAAAAACTGTTTTTT.

This clonotype was counted a few times. The genes are TRBV20-1 and TRBJ2-1, with TRBD2 as a possible D gene (5 bases). The V end was cut by 6 bases, the J end by 3 bases, with 18 bases between. Looked up from germline, CDR1 is DFQATT and CDR2 is SNEGSKA (reference sequence). The CDR3 has 15 residues. The CDR3 spells CSAMVPEGLYNEQFF. The CDR3 DNA is TGCAGTGCGATGGTGCCAGAGGGCCTCTACAATGAGCAGTTCTTC.

Details on this clonotype: A much larger clonotype is one base distant, so this may be a read error. The CDR3 is CASRQLINQPHHF. CDR3 coding DNA: TGTGCCAGCCGACAGCTAATAAATCAGCCCCATCATTTT. The chain employs TRBV2 and TRBJ1-5; D may be TRBD1 (5 bases). The germline CDR1 and CDR2 sequences are SNHLY and FYNNEI. The CDR3 totals 13 residues.

The genes are TRBV20-1 and TRBJ2-5; 7 bases line up with TRBD2. This CDR3 comprises 12 residues. The V and J ends lost 7 bases and 1 base, in that order; junction bases with no gene match: 3. Germline CDR1 DFQATT, CDR2 SNEGSKA (reference sequence). The DNA for the CDR3 is TGCAGTGGCGGGACTATCCAAGAGACCCAGTACTTC. It is translated as CSGGTIQETQYF.

This clonotype was counted ten times or more. The CDR3 DNA sequence: TGTGCCAGCAGTGAAGGGAGTGCAAGGGGGTCCTACGAGCAGTACTTC. Protein product: CASSEGSARGSYEQYF. The chain employs TRBV28 and TRBJ2-7, with D possibly matching TRBD1 (6 bases). V lost 5 bases and J 1 base, leaving 18 bases between the germline ends. This CDR3 comprises 16 residues. The germline gives CDR1 MDHEN, CDR2 SYDVKM.

This clonotype was observed at least ten times. The chain links TRBV28 to TRBJ2-7; tentative D call: TRBD1 (5 bases). Germline assignment: CDR1 MDHEN and CDR2 SYDVKM. Trimming cost V 5 bases and J 5 bases, with 22 bases left between them. The CDR3 sequence is 16 residues long. The CDR3 here is CASSPPDDRAIDEQYF. DNA for the CDR3: TGTGCCAGCAGTCCCCCAGATGACAGAGCTATTGACGAGCAGTACTTC.

The chain joins TRBV6-1 to TRBJ1-2; 7 bases line up with TRBD1. V gave up 8 bases and J gave up 4 bases; unmatched junction bases: 13. The CDR3 extends over 15 amino acids. Germline loops: CDR1 MNHNS, CDR2 SASEGT. The CDR3 DNA reads TGTGCCAGCGCAGGTTCTGGCGGGACAGTCTATGGCTACACCTTC. Protein sequence: CASAGSGGTVYGYTF.

This clonotype was counted ten times or more. J is TRBJ2-5 and V is TRBV11-1; D ambiguous. This CDR3 contains 14 residues. Germline V CDR1 and CDR2: SGHAT, FQDESV (reference sequence). V was clipped by 5 bases and J by 5 bases, with 15 bases between them. This chain's CDR3 is CASSRELTRETQYF. Written as DNA, the CDR3 is TGTGCCAGCAGCCGTGAGCTGACGAGGGAGACCCAGTACTTC.